This T cell receptor (beta chain) stems from a study of shared clonotypes between healthy human individuals. General study findings and limits: Researchers found naive subsets generally carried larger estimated richness than memory subsets. A small donor pool kept down the genetic and exposure-history diversity that was represented.

CDR1 and CDR2 from the germline V gene are SGHDN and FVKESK. CDR3 length: 15 amino acids. The V end lost 4 bases, the J end lost 3 bases, and 12 bases lay between the germline ends. In this sample, this clone turned up once. The antigen remains undetermined. Methods used by the authors: Junction-only sequences produced by ImmunoSEQ had no quality scores, so filtering differed. TCRdb's table, derived via immunoSEQ multiplex PCR, lists solely in-frame clones and lacks some. V and J calls and clone size come straight from that table; D and trimming were deduced from the DNA. Among 1,400,000 or so clones listed, around 98.5% were seen once.

The chain has TRBV14 and TRBJ1-4, with a weak D call TRBD1 (5 bases). Sequenced input: naive CD4+ T cells sorted from blood. The subset here: CD45RA+ positively selected. The TCR was taken from a man aged 25-45 years in good health. The CDR3 spells CASSRHRRPNEKLFF. CDR3 bases: TGTGCCAGCAGCCGGCACAGGAGACCTAATGAAAAACTGTTTTTT.